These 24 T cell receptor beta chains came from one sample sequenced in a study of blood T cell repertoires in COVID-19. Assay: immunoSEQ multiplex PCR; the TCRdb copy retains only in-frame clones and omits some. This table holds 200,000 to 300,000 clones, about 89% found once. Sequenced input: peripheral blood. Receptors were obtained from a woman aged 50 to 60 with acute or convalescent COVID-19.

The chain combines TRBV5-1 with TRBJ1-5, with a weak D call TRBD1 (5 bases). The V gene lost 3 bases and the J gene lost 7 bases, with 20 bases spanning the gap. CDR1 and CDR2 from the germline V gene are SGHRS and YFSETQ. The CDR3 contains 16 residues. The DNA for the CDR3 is TGCGCCAGCAGCTCTGATGGGGGGACCCTAGGGCAGCCCCAGCATTTT. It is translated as CASSSDGGTLGQPQHF.

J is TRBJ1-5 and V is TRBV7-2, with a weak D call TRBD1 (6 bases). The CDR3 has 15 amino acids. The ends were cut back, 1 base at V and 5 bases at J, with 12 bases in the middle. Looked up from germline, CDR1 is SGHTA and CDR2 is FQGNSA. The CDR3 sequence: CASSLVGTNDQPQHF. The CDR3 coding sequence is TGTGCCAGCAGCTTAGTCGGGACAAATGATCAGCCCCAGCATTTT.

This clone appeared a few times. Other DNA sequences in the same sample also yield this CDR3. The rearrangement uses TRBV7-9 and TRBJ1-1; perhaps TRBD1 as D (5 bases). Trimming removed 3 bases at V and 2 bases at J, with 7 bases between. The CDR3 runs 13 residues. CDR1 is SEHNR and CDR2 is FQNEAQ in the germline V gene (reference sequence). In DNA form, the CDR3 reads TGTGCCAGCAGCTTCCAGGGTAACACTGAAGCTTTCTTT. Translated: CASSFQGNTEAFF.

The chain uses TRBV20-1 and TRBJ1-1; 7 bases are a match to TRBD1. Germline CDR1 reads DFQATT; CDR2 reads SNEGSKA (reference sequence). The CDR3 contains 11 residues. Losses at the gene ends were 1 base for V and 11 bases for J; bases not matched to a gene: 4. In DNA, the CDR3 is TGCAGTGCTAGAGCGGTCAGGGGGGCTTTCTTT. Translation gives CSARAVRGAFF.

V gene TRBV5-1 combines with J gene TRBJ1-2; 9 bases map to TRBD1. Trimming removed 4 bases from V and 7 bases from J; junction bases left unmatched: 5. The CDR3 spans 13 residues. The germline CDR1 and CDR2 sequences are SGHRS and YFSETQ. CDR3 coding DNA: TGCGCCAGCAGCCTGGGACAGGGTTTTGGCTACACCTTC. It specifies CASSLGQGFGYTF.

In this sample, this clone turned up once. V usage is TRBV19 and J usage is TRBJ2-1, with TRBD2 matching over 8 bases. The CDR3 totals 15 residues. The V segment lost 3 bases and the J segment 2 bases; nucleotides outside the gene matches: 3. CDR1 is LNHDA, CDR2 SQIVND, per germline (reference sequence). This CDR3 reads CASSIPAGAYNEQFF. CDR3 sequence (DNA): TGTGCCAGTAGTATCCCAGCGGGAGCCTACAATGAGCAGTTCTTC.

CDR3 DNA sequence: TGTGCCAGCAGCGACCGGGACAGAACACCCGCTGAAGCTTTCTTT. Encoded protein: CASSDRDRTPAEAFF. The chain is built from TRBV28 and TRBJ1-1, with 7 bases identical to TRBD1. The CDR3 is 15 amino acids. V was clipped by 6 bases and J by 6 bases; unmatched bases: 13. Germline CDR1 reads MDHEN; CDR2 reads SYDVKM.

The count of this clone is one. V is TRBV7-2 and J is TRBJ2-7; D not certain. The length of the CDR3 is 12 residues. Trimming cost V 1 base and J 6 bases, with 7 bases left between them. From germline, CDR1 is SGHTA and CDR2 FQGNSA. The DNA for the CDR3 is TGTGCCAGCAGCTTAGTAAAGAGCGAGCAGTACTTC. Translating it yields CASSLVKSEQYF.

CDR3 region: CASSLSGWGPYNEQFF. CDR3 coding DNA: TGTGCCAGCAGCTTAAGTGGTTGGGGCCCCTACAATGAGCAGTTCTTC. V gene TRBV7-3 combines with J gene TRBJ2-1; the D gene is possibly TRBD1 (5 bases). Germline values: CDR1 SGHTA, CDR2 FQGTGA. The CDR3 spans 16 residues. Trimming shortened V by 1 base and J by 2 bases, and 12 bases separated the two germline ends.

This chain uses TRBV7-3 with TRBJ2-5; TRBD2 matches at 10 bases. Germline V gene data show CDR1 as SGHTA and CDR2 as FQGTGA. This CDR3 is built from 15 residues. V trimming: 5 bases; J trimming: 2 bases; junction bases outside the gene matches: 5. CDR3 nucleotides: TGTGCCAGCAGCCGTTCTAGCGGGAGTCAAGAGACCCAGTACTTC. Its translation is CASSRSSGSQETQYF.

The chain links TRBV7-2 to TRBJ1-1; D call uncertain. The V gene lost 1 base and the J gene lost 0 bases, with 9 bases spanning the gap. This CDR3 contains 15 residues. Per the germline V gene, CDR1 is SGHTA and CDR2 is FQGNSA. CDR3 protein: CASSLDSIMNTEAFF. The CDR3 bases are TGTGCCAGCAGCTTAGACAGCATTATGAACACTGAAGCTTTCTTT.

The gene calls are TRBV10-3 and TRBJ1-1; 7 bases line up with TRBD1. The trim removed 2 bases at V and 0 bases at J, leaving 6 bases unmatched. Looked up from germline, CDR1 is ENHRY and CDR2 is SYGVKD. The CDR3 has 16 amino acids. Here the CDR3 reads CAISELWDSMNTEAFF. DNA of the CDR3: TGTGCCATCAGTGAGCTTTGGGACAGCATGAACACTGAAGCTTTCTTT.

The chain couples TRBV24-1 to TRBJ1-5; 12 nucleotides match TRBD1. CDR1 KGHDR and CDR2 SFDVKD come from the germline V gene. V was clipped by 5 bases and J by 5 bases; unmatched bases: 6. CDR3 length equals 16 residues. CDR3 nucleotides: TGTGCCACCAGTGTTGGGGACAGGGGGCTTTATCAGCCCCAGCATTTT. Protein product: CATSVGDRGLYQPQHF.

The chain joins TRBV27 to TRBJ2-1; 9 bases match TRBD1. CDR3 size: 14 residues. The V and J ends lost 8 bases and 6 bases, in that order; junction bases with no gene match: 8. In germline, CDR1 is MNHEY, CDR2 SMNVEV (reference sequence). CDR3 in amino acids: CASSPGQGPNEQFF. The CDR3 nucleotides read TGTGCCAGCTCCCCGGGACAGGGTCCCAATGAGCAGTTCTTC.

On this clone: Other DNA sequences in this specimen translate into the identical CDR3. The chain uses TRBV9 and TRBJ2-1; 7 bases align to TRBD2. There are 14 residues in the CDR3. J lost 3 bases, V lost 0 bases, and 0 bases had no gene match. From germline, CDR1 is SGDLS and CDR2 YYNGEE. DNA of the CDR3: TGTGCCAGCAGCGTAGCTAGCGGCTACAATGAGCAGTTCTTC. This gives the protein CASSVASGYNEQFF.

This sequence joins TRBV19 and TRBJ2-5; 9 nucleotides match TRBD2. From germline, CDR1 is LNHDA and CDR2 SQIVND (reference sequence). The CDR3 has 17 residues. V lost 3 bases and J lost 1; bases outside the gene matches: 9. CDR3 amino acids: CASSISGSGSPQETQYF. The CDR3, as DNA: TGTGCCAGTAGTATTTCGGGTAGCGGGAGTCCCCAAGAGACCCAGTACTTC.

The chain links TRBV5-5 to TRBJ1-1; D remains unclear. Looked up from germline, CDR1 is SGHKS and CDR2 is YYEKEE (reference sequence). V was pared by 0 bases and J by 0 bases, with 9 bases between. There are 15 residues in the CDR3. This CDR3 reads CASSLELVVNTEAFF. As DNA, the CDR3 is TGTGCCAGCAGCTTGGAGCTGGTCGTGAACACTGAAGCTTTCTTT.

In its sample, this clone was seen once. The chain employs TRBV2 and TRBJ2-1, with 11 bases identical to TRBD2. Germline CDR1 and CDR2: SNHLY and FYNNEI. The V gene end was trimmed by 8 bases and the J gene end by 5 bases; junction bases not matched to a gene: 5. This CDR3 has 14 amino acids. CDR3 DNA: TGTGCCAGCCTTATTAGCGGGAGGGACAATGAGCAGTTCTTC. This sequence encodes CASLISGRDNEQFF.

CDR3 coding DNA: TGTGCCAGCAGTTTATTTGGGACGGGGGTCGAGCAGTACTTC. Translating it yields CASSLFGTGVEQYF. This chain uses TRBV27 with TRBJ2-7, with a tentative D call TRBD2 (6 bases). This CDR3 is built from 14 residues. The germline V and J ends were trimmed by 1 base and 6 bases, with 13 bases remaining between them. The V gene's germline CDR1 is MNHEY and CDR2 SMNVEV (reference sequence).

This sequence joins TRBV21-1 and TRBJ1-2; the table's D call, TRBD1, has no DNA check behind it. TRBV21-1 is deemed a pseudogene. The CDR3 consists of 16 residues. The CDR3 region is CASSKNGAEPNYGYTF. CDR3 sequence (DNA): TGTGCCAGCAGCAAAAATGGGGCGGAACCTAACTATGGCTACACCTTC.

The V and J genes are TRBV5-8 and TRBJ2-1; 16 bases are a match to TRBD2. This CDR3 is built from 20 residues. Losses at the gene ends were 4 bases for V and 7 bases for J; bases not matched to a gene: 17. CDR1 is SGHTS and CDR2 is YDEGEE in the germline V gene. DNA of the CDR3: TGTGCCAGCAGCAAAGAAAAGGGACTAGCGGGAGGGCCGGCGGGAAATGAGCAGTTCTTC. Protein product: CASSKEKGLAGGPAGNEQFF. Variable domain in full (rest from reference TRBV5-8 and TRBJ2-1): EAGVTQSPTHLIKTRGQQATLRCSPISGHTSVYWYQQALGLGLQFLLWYDEGEERNRGNFPPRFSGRQFPNYSSELNVNALELEDSALYLCASSKEKGLAGGPAGNEQFFGPGTRLTVL.

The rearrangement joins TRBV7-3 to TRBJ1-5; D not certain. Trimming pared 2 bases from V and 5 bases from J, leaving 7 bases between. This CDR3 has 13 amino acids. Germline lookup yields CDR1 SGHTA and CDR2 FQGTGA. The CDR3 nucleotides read TGTGCCAGCAGCTTATTTCAGGATCAGCCCCAGCATTTT. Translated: CASSLFQDQPQHF.

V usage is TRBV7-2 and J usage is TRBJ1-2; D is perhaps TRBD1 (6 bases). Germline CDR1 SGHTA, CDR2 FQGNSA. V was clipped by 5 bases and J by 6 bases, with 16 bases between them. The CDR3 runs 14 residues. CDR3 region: CASSRPQGNHGYTF. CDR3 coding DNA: TGTGCCAGCAGCCGGCCCCAGGGGAACCATGGCTACACCTTC.

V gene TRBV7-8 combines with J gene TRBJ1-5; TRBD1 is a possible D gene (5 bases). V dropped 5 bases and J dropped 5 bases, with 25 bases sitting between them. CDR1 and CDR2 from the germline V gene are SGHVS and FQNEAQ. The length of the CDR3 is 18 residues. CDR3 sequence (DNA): TGTGCCAGCAGCCTGCGGGTTTCCTTCGGGGGACCGTATCAGCCCCAGCATTTT. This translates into CASSLRVSFGGPYQPQHF.